This T cell receptor beta chain was found in a study of T cell responses to AZD1222 COVID-19 vaccine. General study findings and limits: Baseline serology detected seropositivity in only six AZD1222 recipients.

This table comes from immunoSEQ multiplex PCR, and its TCRdb copy is limited to in-frame clones, with some not included. The table has around 120,000 clones, 70% to 90% seen once. The V and J ends lost 4 bases and 5 bases respectively, with 10 bases between them. The CDR3 loop spans 12 amino acids. Looked up from germline, CDR1 is SGHRS and CDR2 is YFSETQ. A note on this clone: The antigen is not known.

The sequenced sample was peripheral blood, obtained 28 days after the second AZD1222 dose. This chain links TRBV5-1 with TRBJ2-7; no clear D. This sequence was found in an adult who received the AZD1222 COVID-19 vaccine. CDR3 DNA: TGCGCCAGCAGCCTTAGGGCGGACGAGCAGTACTTC. It is translated as CASSLRADEQYF.